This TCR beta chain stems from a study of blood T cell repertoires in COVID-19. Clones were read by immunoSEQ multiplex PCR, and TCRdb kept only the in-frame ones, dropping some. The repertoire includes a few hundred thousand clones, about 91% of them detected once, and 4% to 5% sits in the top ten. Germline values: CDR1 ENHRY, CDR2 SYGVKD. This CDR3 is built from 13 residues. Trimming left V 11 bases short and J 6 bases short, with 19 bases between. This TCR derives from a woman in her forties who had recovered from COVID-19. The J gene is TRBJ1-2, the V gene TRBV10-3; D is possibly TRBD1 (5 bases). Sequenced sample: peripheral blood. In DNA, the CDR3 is TGTGCCGGTGGGGCAGCGGGCTTGGATGGCTACACCTTC. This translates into CAGGAAGLDGYTF.